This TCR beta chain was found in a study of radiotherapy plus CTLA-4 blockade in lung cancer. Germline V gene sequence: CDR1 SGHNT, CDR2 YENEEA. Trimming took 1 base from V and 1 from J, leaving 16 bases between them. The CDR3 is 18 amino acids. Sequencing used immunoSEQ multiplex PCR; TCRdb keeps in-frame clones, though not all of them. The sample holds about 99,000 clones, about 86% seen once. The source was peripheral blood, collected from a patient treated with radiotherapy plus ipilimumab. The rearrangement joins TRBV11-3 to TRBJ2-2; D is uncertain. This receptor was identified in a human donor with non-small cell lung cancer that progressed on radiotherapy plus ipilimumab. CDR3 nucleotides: TGTGCCAGCAGCTTAGGCAGATTTTCGGGCAAGAACACCGGGGAGCTGTTTTTT. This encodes CASSLGRFSGKNTGELFF.